This T cell receptor (beta chain) was obtained from a study of shared clonotypes between healthy human individuals. Study-level background: With ages of 18 to 49, the donors were a couple of women and three men. Findings of the study overall: Although depth was large, rarefaction showed that sequencing of the sorted subsets was incomplete.

Germline V CDR1 and CDR2: SGHRS, YFSETQ. The CDR3 runs 13 residues. V was cut by 3 bases and J by 1 base, with 6 bases left in between. As regards this clone: Its antigen remains unknown. This CDR3 is also generated by other DNA sequences in the sample.

The method was immunoSEQ multiplex PCR; TCRdb's version includes in-frame clones alone and lacks a portion of them. The sample records more than 1.2 million clones, 98% being singletons. The chain uses TRBV5-1 and TRBJ2-3; D remains unclear. Sequencing used naive CD4+ T cells sorted from blood. Subset specified: CD45RA+ positively selected. The clonotype originates from a young man in good health. For the CDR3, the DNA is TGCGCCAGCAGCTACCAGGGCACAGATACGCAGTATTTT. Translated: CASSYQGTDTQYF.